This TCR beta chain emerged from a study of T cells in Graves' hyperthyroidism and ophthalmopathy (dated by TCRdb to 2018 to 2020). Study-level background: Peripheral blood was collected at initial diagnosis, before any treatment. After sampling, hyperthyroidism patients received methimazole starting at 30 mg daily, and ophthalmopathy patients received high-dose intravenous methylprednisolone. For training and testing, the 100 or so patients in the discovery cohort were randomly divided in a 7:3 ratio. Prospective prediction of ophthalmopathy was tested in an independent validation cohort of fewer than 20 hyperthyroidism patients and 17 patients who later progressed to ophthalmopathy. A discovery cohort of 95 to 100 patients, approximately 45 with Graves' ophthalmopathy and 55 to 65 with stable Graves' hyperthyroidism, was used to find distinguishing TCR V-J signatures. According to the paper, TCR Vbeta CDR3 sequencing was carried out on over 130 peripheral blood samples, which came from 40 to 45 ophthalmopathy, around 74 hyperthyroidism and about 17 progressor patients. In addition, the study compared T-cell repertoires in thyroid tissue and in blood from five or six Graves' hyperthyroidism patients.

The germline V gene yields SGHNT for CDR1 and YENEEA for CDR2. At the junction V is shortened by 4 bases and J by 6 bases; bases outside the gene matches: 1. Measured from the cysteine to the phenylalanine, the CDR3 is 13 residues long. The CDR3 DNA has 39 bases and is translated from base 1. Stable Graves' hyperthyroidism was defined as no progression to ophthalmopathy during 18 months of follow-up. Hyperthyroidism patients were newly diagnosed, had a disease duration of under 2 months, and were aged 18 to 65 years. The study excluded patients with uncontrolled infections, other autoimmune diseases, pregnancy or lactation. Clinical symptoms, serum thyroxine and TRAb, thyroid ultrasound, and orbital computed tomography formed the basis for the diagnoses. PBMCs were isolated from 10 ml of fresh peripheral blood by Ficoll-Paque density gradient centrifugation. Total RNA was extracted with Trizol reagent, and quality was checked on an Agilent 2100 Bioanalyzer.

This clonotype was counted only a few times. Its antigen is unknown. No base-level quality is on record; no much larger clone is a single base apart. Amplification of TCR beta CDR3 regions was carried out from RNA transcripts. For the first round of RT-PCR on the TCR CDR3, the HTBI primer set was used together with the Qiagen OneStep RT-PCR kit. A second multiplex PCR round built the libraries, followed by size selection and purification. Sequencing of the libraries was done on an Illumina HiSeq2000 using paired-end 100 bp reads. Per the original workflow: Raw data were processed with SOAPnuke, discarding reads with adapters, uncalled bases, mean Phred below 15, or no exact constant-primer or identifier match. COPE v1.2.5 was used to merge the high-quality paired reads, and each unique nucleotide sequence was defined as a clonotype. MiTCR v1.1 was used to align clonotypes to the IMGT TRBV, TRBD and TRBJ reference segments. Only V-J combinations with frequency above 0.0001, covering approximately 99% of repertoires, were analysed. The TCS score was defined as the ratio of F50 (clonal expansion) to E x V (chaos), calculated using BLOSUM62-based TCRdist between CDR3 peptides within each V-J. Welch's t-statistics and random forest reduced roughly 530 V-J features to about 13, which were used in a naive Bayes classifier (R e1071). TCRdb trimmed public reads at Q25 via fastp, called clones via MiXCR and kept in-frame beta chains. Under each unique CDR3 protein, matching rows form one entry showing the most common genes and DNA. TCRdb's processing, not the authors' own work, is the source of the V and J calls. The sample has around 430,000 distinct CDR3 sequences on record, under 15% of them singletons. Together, the top ten hold approximately 32% of the sample.

The research as a whole found: No statistical method was used to set the sample size in advance, and investigators knew the group allocation. Most expanded thyroid clonotypes (frequency above 0.001) were also detected in blood, a finding suggesting that blood repertoires may reflect thyroid immune responses. In validation, progression to ophthalmopathy was predicted by the model with 65% to 71% sensitivity and 72.22% specificity, a median of around 5.9 months before onset. A 13 V-J signature model separated ophthalmopathy from stable hyperthyroidism, with approximately 87% sensitivity and roughly 81% specificity in cross-validation and 80%/75% in testing.

The receptor was isolated from a woman aged 25-40 years with Graves' hyperthyroidism. Material for sequencing was blood. The chain links TRBV11-3 with TRBJ2-2, with 8 junctional bases fitting TRBD2. The CDR3 reads as follows: CASSSGGAGELFF. The DNA sequence follows: TGTGCCAGCAGCTCGGGGGGGGCCGGGGAGCTGTTTTTT.